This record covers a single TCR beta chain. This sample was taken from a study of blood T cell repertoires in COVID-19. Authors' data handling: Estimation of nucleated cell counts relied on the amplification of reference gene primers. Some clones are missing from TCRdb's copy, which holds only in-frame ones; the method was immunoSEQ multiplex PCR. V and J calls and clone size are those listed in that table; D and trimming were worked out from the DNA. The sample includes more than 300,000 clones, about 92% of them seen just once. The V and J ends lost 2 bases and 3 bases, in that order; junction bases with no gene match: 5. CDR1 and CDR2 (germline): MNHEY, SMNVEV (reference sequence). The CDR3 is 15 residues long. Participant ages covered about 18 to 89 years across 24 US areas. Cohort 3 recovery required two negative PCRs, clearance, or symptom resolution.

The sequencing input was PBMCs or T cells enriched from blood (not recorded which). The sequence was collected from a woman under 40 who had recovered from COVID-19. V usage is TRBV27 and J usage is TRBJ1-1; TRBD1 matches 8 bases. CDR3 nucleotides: TGTGCCAGCAGTTTAGTCGGGACAGGAGACACTGAAGCTTTCTTT. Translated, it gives CASSLVGTGDTEAFF.